This TCR beta chain appears in the sequencing data of a study of T cell repertoires in cytomegalovirus infection. Study details: CMV infection together with matching HLA type was indicated by public TCR beta signatures.

Overall study results and limits: Cumulative public TCR beta family frequency identified carriers of CMV plus the relevant HLA. Across the ex vivo response, the dominant clonotypes were HLA-C-restricted CMV-specific TCR beta clonotypes.

There are many counts of this clonotype. What it binds is unknown. Via MiXCR, TCRdb re-called the reads, giving one row per CDR3 protein. The table lists just under 300,000 distinct CDR3 sequences, roughly 9.3% of them singletons. Sequences were obtained from PBMCs. The source is a human donor in good health (CMV status not recorded). Some clones in this sample may be carry-over from other donors' samples.

The CDR3 loop reads CASSPDRVSGANVLTF. The CDR3 DNA reads as TGTGCCAGCAGCCCGGATCGGGTTTCAGGGGCCAACGTCCTGACTTTC. The chain employs TRBV7-2 and TRBJ2-6, with D unclear. The CDR3 covers 16 residues. The V and J ends lost 5 bases and 4 bases respectively, with 15 bases between them. Germline V gene data show CDR1 as SGHTA and CDR2 as FQGNSA. Based on the CDR3 plus reference TRBV7-2 and TRBJ2-6, the full variable domain is GAGVSQSPSNKVTEKGKDVELRCDPISGHTALYWYRQSLGQGLEFLIYFQGNSAPDKSGLPSDRFSAERTGGSVSTLTIQRTQQEDSAVYLCASSPDRVSGANVLTFGAGSRLTVL.